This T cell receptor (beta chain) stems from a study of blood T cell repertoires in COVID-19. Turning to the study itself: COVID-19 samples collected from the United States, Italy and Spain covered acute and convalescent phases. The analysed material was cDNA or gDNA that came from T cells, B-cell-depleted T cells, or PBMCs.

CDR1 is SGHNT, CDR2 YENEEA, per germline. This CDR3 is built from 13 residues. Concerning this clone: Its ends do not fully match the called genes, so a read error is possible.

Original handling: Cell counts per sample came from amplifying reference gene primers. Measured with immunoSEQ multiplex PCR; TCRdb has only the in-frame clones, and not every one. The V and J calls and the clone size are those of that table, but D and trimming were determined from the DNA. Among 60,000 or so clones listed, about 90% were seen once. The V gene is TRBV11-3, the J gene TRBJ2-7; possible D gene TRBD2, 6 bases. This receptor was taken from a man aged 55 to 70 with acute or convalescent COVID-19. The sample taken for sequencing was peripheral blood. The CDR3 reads CASSQGDSSEQYF. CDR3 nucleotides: TGTGCCAGCAGCCAAGGGGACTCCTCCGAGCAGTACTTC.